This TCR beta chain was captured by sequencing in a study of blood T cell repertoires in COVID-19 (dated by TCRdb to about 2020). In the study overall: Samples from collaborators originated in the United States, Italy and Spain and spanned both the acute and convalescent phases of COVID-19. Where available, HLA class I and class II types were taken from metadata supplied by the sample provider and were not determined by assay-based typing. The samples were drawn from the first 160 participants of the ongoing ImmuneRACE study and from 950 to 1,500 subjects provided by 6 global collaborators. The prospective study material was composed of cDNA or gDNA derived from T cells, B-cell-depleted T cells, or PBMCs. The repertoires were released in a freely available public database meant as a resource for research on the immune response to SARS-CoV-2. Sample metadata almost always included a de-identified subject ID, COVID-19 status, age in years and sex. The dataset comprised deeply sampled blood TCRbeta repertoires from subjects exposed to, actively infected with, or recovered from COVID-19. What the research found in general, with its limitations: Clinical and demographic metadata were provided uncurated, with the amount varying by source and participant.

Note on this clone: The target of this receptor is not known. Base qualities are not recorded, but no much larger clone differs from it by a single base.

TCRbeta CDR3 regions were amplified from genomic DNA by means of the immunoSEQ Assay, a bias-controlled multiplex PCR. The study's processing was this. Within the assay, amplification of reference gene primers was used to estimate how many nucleated cells each sample contained. To quantify the absolute abundance of each unique TCRbeta CDR3 rearrangement, sequence reads were collapsed and filtered. Productive Simpson clonality was computed per sample as the square root of Simpson's diversity index over productive rearrangements. TCRdb took this table from immuneACCESS and kept in-frame rearrangements with V and J called. Such tables lack part of the clones; where checked against another copy, unresolved V genes explain under half of the gap, and the rest is unexplained. Clone size and the V and J calls come from that table; the DNA yielded D and trimming. For this sample the table gives 97,000 or so clones, of which roughly nine tenths were detected only once. The ten largest clonotypes hold 5% to 5.5% of the sample.

Whole blood was collected in K2EDTA tubes by collaborating institutions according to the institutions' own protocols. Collaborator samples were shipped for TCRbeta analysis as frozen whole blood, isolated PBMCs, or DNA extracted from either sample type. Its CDR3 holds 13 amino acids, cysteine through phenylalanine. Of all the DNA, just the CDR3 is kept, 39 bases in frame from base 1. V loses 4 bases at its end and J loses 12 bases; junction bases beyond the gene matches: 7. Per the germline V gene, SGHRS is the CDR1 and YFSETQ is the CDR2. This chain is built from TRBV5-1 and TRBJ1-4, with 9 middle bases fitting TRBD1. Sequenced input: peripheral blood. The clonotype was recovered from a man aged 50 to 59 with acute or convalescent COVID-19. The CDR3 sequence is CASSANRGQELFF. The DNA is as follows: TGCGCCAGCAGCGCAAACAGGGGGCAAGAACTGTTTTTT.